The 21 T cell receptor beta chains reported below all come from one sample, sequenced in a study of blood T cells in healthy people across ages. A second PCR, run for roughly 7 to 11 cycles, used a sample-barcoded 5' primer plus a J-beta primer mix. TCRdb recomputed calls from the 5' RACE reads with MiXCR, one row per CDR3 protein. The table has almost 1 million distinct CDR3 sequences, roughly 50% seen once; the top ten hold over 20%. The sequenced sample consisted of blood. The receptors stem from a woman aged 55-70 years in good health.

The table lists this clonotype with a few counts. The chain couples TRBV7-8 to TRBJ2-3; D call uncertain. CDR3 length: 11 residues. CDR1 and CDR2 (germline): SGHVS, FQNEAQ. V lost 5 bases, J lost 5 bases, and 5 bases lay in between. CDR3 nucleotides: TGTGCCAGCAGCGTGCAAGATACGCAGTATTTT. Its translation: CASSVQDTQYF.

This clonotype was recorded a few times. The genes are TRBV4-1 and TRBJ2-6; D unresolved. V was trimmed by 1 base and J by 0 bases, leaving 10 bases between them. The length of the CDR3 is 17 residues. CDR1 and CDR2 from the germline V gene are MGHRA and YSYEKL. CDR3 in amino acids: CASSQAGVSSGANVLTF. The CDR3 nucleotides are TGCGCCAGCAGCCAAGCTGGGGTCAGCTCTGGGGCCAACGTCCTGACTTTC.

V and J are TRBV6-5 and TRBJ1-6; D is uncertain. V lost 11 bases to trimming and J lost 1 base, with 9 bases between them. Germline V lookup: CDR1 MNHEY, CDR2 SVGAGI. The CDR3 runs to 13 residues. CDR3 in amino acids: CAVGRSYNSPLHF. CDR3 nucleotides: TGTGCCGTAGGCCGTTCCTATAATTCACCCCTCCACTTT.

This clonotype was detected a few times. The CDR3 loop reads CSYRAEEKGLKLFF. In DNA form, the CDR3 reads TGCAGCTACCGGGCCGAGGAGAAAGGTCTAAAACTGTTTTTT. V is TRBV29-1 and J is TRBJ1-4, with D unclear. Trimming stripped 8 bases from V and 10 bases from J, with 23 bases between. Germline V gives CDR1 SQVTM, CDR2 ANQGSEA. The CDR3 covers 14 residues.

CDR3 protein: CASSKYRGLEDQPQHF. CDR3 nucleotides: TGTGCCAGCAGCAAATATAGGGGGCTCGAGGATCAGCCCCAGCATTTT. The gene calls are TRBV7-8 and TRBJ1-5; TRBD1 matches at 7 bases. Germline V gene lookup returns CDR1 SGHVS and CDR2 FQNEAQ. The CDR3 sequence is 16 residues long. V trimming: 5 bases; J trimming: 5 bases; junction bases outside the gene matches: 12.

V usage is TRBV24-1 and J usage is TRBJ2-5, with TRBD1 matching 9 bases. CDR1 and CDR2 (germline): KGHDR, SFDVKD. Trimming took 5 bases from V and 11 from J; bases not matched to a gene: 20. CDR3 length: 17 amino acids. The CDR3 is CATSGTPGQGSYNEQYF. DNA for the CDR3: TGTGCCACCAGTGGCACCCCGGGACAGGGTTCTTACAATGAGCAGTACTTC.

V and J are TRBV28 and TRBJ2-5, with 9 bases matching TRBD1. CDR3 size: 15 residues. The V and J ends lost 7 bases and 1 base, in that order; junction bases with no gene match: 7. The germline V gene has CDR1 MDHEN and CDR2 SYDVKM. Here the CDR3 DNA reads TGTGCCAGCACCACGGGACAGGGAGCCCAAGAGACCCAGTACTTC. This sequence encodes CASTTGQGAQETQYF.

On this clonotype itself: One end of the junction is discordant with germline, which a read error may explain. V is TRBV5-1 and J is TRBJ2-7; 7 positions match TRBD1. Germline-derived CDR1 and CDR2 are SGHRS and YFSETQ. CDR3 size: 13 residues. CDR3 residues: CTSSLDRQFEQYF. The DNA for the CDR3 is TGCACCAGCAGCTTGGACAGGCAATTTGAGCAGTACTTC.

The chain joins TRBV7-3 to TRBJ1-1; D is perhaps TRBD1 (5 bases). V shed 4 bases and J shed 1 base, with 13 bases lying between them. The CDR3 runs to 15 residues. Germline assignment: CDR1 SGHTA and CDR2 FQGTGA. CDR3 sequence (DNA): TGTGCCAGCAGCTACTTTGACAGACCGAACACTGAAGCTTTCTTT. Translation: CASSYFDRPNTEAFF.

This clonotype was seen more than once but under ten times. The chain carries TRBV28 and TRBJ1-4, with a weak D call TRBD1 (5 bases). The CDR3 contains 14 residues. Germline CDR1 and CDR2: MDHEN and SYDVKM. V was pared by 3 bases and J by 7 bases, with 12 bases between. Here the CDR3 reads CASSLGGFVEKLFF. The CDR3 nucleotides are TGTGCCAGCAGTTTGGGGGGTTTCGTTGAAAAACTGTTTTTT.

V gene TRBV7-8 combines with J gene TRBJ1-1; no reliable D call. This CDR3 region has 14 residues. Germline values: CDR1 SGHVS, CDR2 FQNEAQ. Trimming took 4 bases from V and 1 from J, leaving 10 bases between them. This CDR3 reads CASSSGGWNTEAFF. The CDR3 bases are TGTGCCAGCAGCTCGGGTGGTTGGAACACTGAAGCTTTCTTT.

V is TRBV30 and J is TRBJ2-2; 7 bases align to TRBD1. The germline V gene encodes CDR1 GTSNPN and CDR2 SVGIG (reference sequence). This CDR3 is built from 20 residues. Trimming took 1 base from V and 9 from J; bases not matched to a gene: 26. The CDR3 region has the DNA TGTGCCTGGAGTGGAGGAGTTTACGGGGATAGGGGGCACACGGGACGGGAGCTGTTTTTT. The encoded protein is CAWSGGVYGDRGHTGRELFF.

The chain uses TRBV3-1 and TRBJ2-2; D perhaps matches TRBD2 (6 bases). V was cut by 1 base and J by 6 bases, with 12 bases left in between. The germline V gene has CDR1 LGHDT and CDR2 YNNKEL (reference sequence). This CDR3 contains 15 residues. Here the CDR3 DNA reads TGTGCCAGCAGCCAAGGAACCCGGGACTCCGGGGAGCTGTTTTTT. Protein sequence: CASSQGTRDSGELFF.

The chain is built from TRBV11-2 and TRBJ2-1; no reliable D call. The V end lost 5 bases, the J end lost 11 bases, and 13 bases lay between the germline ends. The CDR3 loop spans 12 amino acids. Germline CDR1 and CDR2: SGHAT and FQNNGV. The CDR3 sequence: CASSPSQQKQFF. CDR3 bases: TGTGCCAGCAGCCCCTCCCAGCAGAAGCAGTTCTTC.

This chain connects TRBV12-3 or TRBV12-4 to TRBJ2-2, with 10 bases identical to TRBD2. V lost 6 bases to trimming and J lost 5 bases; unmatched junction nucleotides: 12. This CDR3 is built from 17 residues. The CDR3 loop reads CASSHPSGRVRTGELFF. DNA for the CDR3: TGTGCCAGCAGCCACCCGAGCGGGAGGGTACGGACCGGGGAGCTGTTTTTT.

The table lists this clonotype with a few counts. This chain uses TRBV15 with TRBJ2-1, with 8 bases fitting TRBD1. This CDR3 has 14 amino acids. In germline, CDR1 is LNHNV, CDR2 YYDKDF (reference sequence). The ends lost 1 base at V and 9 bases at J; junction bases unmatched: 5. CDR3 coding DNA: TGTGCCACCAGCAGAGCAGAGACAGGGGCTGAGCAGTTCTTC. Protein sequence: CATSRAETGAEQFF.

Of note for this clonotype: A single base separates this from a much larger clone, so it may be a read error. V is TRBV29-1 and J is TRBJ2-5, with D possibly TRBD1 on 5 matching bases. Trimming stripped 6 bases from V and 7 bases from J, with 21 bases between. CDR1 SQVTM and CDR2 ANQGSEA come from the germline V gene. This CDR3 comprises 14 residues. The CDR3 sequence is CSVTTAFGVWTQYF. In nucleotides, the CDR3 is TGCAGCGTCACGACAGCCTTTGGAGTTTGGACCCAGTACTTC. The full variable domain, in which reference TRBV29-1 and TRBJ2-5 provide the parts outside the CDR3, is SAVISQKPSRDICQRGTSLTIQCQVDSQVTMMFWYRQQPGQSLTLIATANQGSEATYESGFVIDKFPISRPNLTFSTLTVSNMSPEDSSIYLCSVTTAFGVWTQYFGPGTRLLVL.

This clonotype was recorded a few times. The V gene is TRBV18, the J gene TRBJ1-5; D uncertain. This CDR3 contains 13 residues. Between the trimmed V and J ends, which lost 1 base and 4 bases, there was a span of 5 bases. CDR1 and CDR2 from the germline V gene are KGHSH and LQKENI. The DNA for the CDR3 is TGTGCCAGCTCACCACATCGAAATCAGCCCCAGCATTTT. It yields the protein CASSPHRNQPQHF.

The V and J genes are TRBV11-2 and TRBJ2-7; 8 bases fit TRBD1. Losses at the gene ends were 6 bases for V and 3 bases for J; bases not matched to a gene: 10. The CDR3 has 15 amino acids. The germline gives CDR1 SGHAT, CDR2 FQNNGV. CDR3 region: CASSPGTGPRYEQYF. Here the CDR3 DNA reads TGTGCCAGCAGTCCCGGGACAGGTCCCCGCTACGAGCAGTACTTC.

The chain carries TRBV12-3 or TRBV12-4 and TRBJ2-1; 7 bases match TRBD1. Unmatched junction bases numbered 3, after V lost 7 bases and J lost 6 bases. The CDR3 extends over 12 amino acids. CDR3 DNA: TGTGCCAGCAAGGGGGCTGGCAATGAGCAGTTCTTC. Translation gives CASKGAGNEQFF.

The chain employs TRBV30 and TRBJ1-1, with TRBD1 as a possible D gene (5 bases). The CDR3 contains 16 residues. The germline V gene encodes CDR1 GTSNPN and CDR2 SVGIG (reference sequence). V shed 3 bases and J shed 3 bases, with 20 bases lying between them. The CDR3 sequence is CAWRPILRGVHTEAFF. DNA of the CDR3: TGTGCCTGGAGGCCGATTTTGAGGGGAGTGCACACTGAAGCTTTCTTT.